What follows are 26 T cell receptor beta chains derived from one specimen sequenced in a study of neurological immune-mediated disorders. TCRdb fed the 5' RACE reads into MiXCR, producing one record per CDR3 protein. The sample lists some 37,000 distinct CDR3 sequences, around 4.8% seen once, with approximately 10% in the top ten. Sequencing was carried out using CD4+ T cells from blood. These TCRs come from a man aged 18 to 30 in good health.

This clonotype has ten or more counts. The chain combines TRBV6-5 with TRBJ2-7, with 10 nucleotides matching TRBD1. With 3 bases clipped from V and 4 bases from J, the junction kept 3 bases outside the gene matches. CDR1 and CDR2 from the germline V gene are MNHEY and SVGAGI. This CDR3 is built from 14 residues. The CDR3 region is CASSYGQGVYEQYF. As DNA, the CDR3 is TGTGCCAGCAGTTATGGACAGGGGGTTTACGAGCAGTACTTC.

This clonotype was counted many times. The chain joins TRBV6-5 to TRBJ2-7; unclear D gene. The V end lost 0 bases, the J end lost 0 bases, and 6 bases lay between the germline ends. The CDR3 totals 14 residues. Germline-derived CDR1 and CDR2 are MNHEY and SVGAGI. In nucleotides, the CDR3 is TGTGCCAGCAGTTACTCGGCAGGCTCCTACGAGCAGTACTTC. It specifies CASSYSAGSYEQYF.

This clonotype was detected many times. Here the CDR3 DNA reads TGCGCCAGCAGACGCCGACAGGGCGCCACTAACTATGGCTACACCTTC. Translated: CASRRRQGATNYGYTF. The chain links TRBV5-1 to TRBJ1-2; TRBD1 matches at 7 bases. The CDR3 sequence is 16 residues long. Germline CDR1 and CDR2: SGHRS and YFSETQ. Trimming at V came to 5 bases and at J to 0 bases, leaving 10 bases not matched to a gene.

This clonotype was recorded many times. The chain is built from TRBV20-1 and TRBJ1-2, with 7 bases that match TRBD1. Germline V lookup: CDR1 DFQATT, CDR2 SNEGSKA (reference sequence). The trim removed 5 bases at V and 4 bases at J, leaving 7 bases unmatched. The CDR3 covers 13 residues. The chain's CDR3 is CSASTGYGYGYTF. The DNA for the CDR3 is TGCAGTGCTTCGACAGGGTATGGCTATGGCTACACCTTC.

This clonotype has a count of ten or more. The chain uses TRBV6-1 and TRBJ2-1; 11 positions agree with TRBD1. The V gene end was trimmed by 5 bases and the J gene end by 6 bases; junction bases not matched to a gene: 3. Germline V lookup: CDR1 MNHNS, CDR2 SASEGT. There are 14 residues in the CDR3. This chain's CDR3 is CASSRTGGRNEQFF. The CDR3 DNA is TGTGCCAGCAGTAGGACAGGGGGCCGCAATGAGCAGTTCTTC.

The table lists this clonotype with a few counts. The V call is TRBV20-1, the J call TRBJ2-1; D ambiguous. The CDR3 has 17 amino acids. The V end lost 0 bases, the J end lost 7 bases, and 22 bases lay between the germline ends. From germline, CDR1 is DFQATT and CDR2 SNEGSKA (reference sequence). CDR3 coding DNA: TGCAGTGCTAGAGATTCCCGAGAAGTCTATGTAGAGAATGAGCAGTTCTTC. Protein product: CSARDSREVYVENEQFF.

In this sample, this clonotype turned up many times. The CDR3 spells CASGSQYSNQPQHF. Here the CDR3 DNA reads TGTGCCAGCGGTTCTCAGTATAGCAATCAGCCCCAGCATTTT. The chain couples TRBV6-6 to TRBJ1-5; D unresolved. The CDR3 spans 14 residues. V was cut by 8 bases and J by 0 bases, with 11 bases left in between. Germline assignment: CDR1 MNHNY and CDR2 SVGAGI (reference sequence).

This clonotype was observed at least ten times. The chain couples TRBV7-2 to TRBJ2-7, with TRBD1 matching 10 bases. This CDR3 has 14 amino acids. From germline, CDR1 is SGHTA and CDR2 FQGNSA. The trim removed 7 bases at V and 1 base at J, leaving 4 bases unmatched. CDR3 in amino acids: CASTRTGGSYEQYF. The CDR3 nucleotides are TGTGCCAGCACTCGGACAGGGGGGTCCTACGAGCAGTACTTC. The variable domain in full, completed from reference TRBV7-2 and TRBJ2-7, reads GAGVSQSPSNKVTEKGKDVELRCDPISGHTALYWYRQSLGQGLEFLIYFQGNSAPDKSGLPSDRFSAERTGGSVSTLTIQRTQQEDSAVYLCASTRTGGSYEQYFGPGTRLTVT.

At least ten counts were recorded for this clonotype. The V call is TRBV11-3, the J call TRBJ2-5; the match to TRBD2 covers 9 bases. CDR3 length equals 16 residues. CDR1 SGHNT and CDR2 YENEEA come from the germline V gene. V lost 0 bases, J lost 1 base, and 3 bases stayed unmatched. The CDR3 sequence: CASSLDGGGAQETQYF. CDR3 DNA sequence: TGTGCCAGCAGCTTAGATGGCGGGGGGGCCCAAGAGACCCAGTACTTC.

This clonotype was counted at least ten times. The V and J genes are TRBV5-1 and TRBJ1-1; the D is unclear. CDR1 is SGHRS and CDR2 is YFSETQ in the germline V gene. CDR3 length: 14 amino acids. Trimming removed 1 base at V and 0 bases at J, with 7 bases between. CDR3 protein: CASSLPGLNTEAFF. Here the CDR3 DNA reads TGCGCCAGCAGCTTGCCGGGTTTGAACACTGAAGCTTTCTTT.

This clonotype was recorded many times. The chain combines TRBV7-8 with TRBJ1-4; D unclear. The CDR3 runs to 13 residues. CDR1 and CDR2 (germline): SGHVS, FQNEAQ. Trimming stripped 1 base from V and 8 bases from J, with 8 bases between. The CDR3 protein is CASSLERAEKLFF. The CDR3 nucleotides are TGTGCCAGCAGCTTAGAGAGGGCAGAAAAACTGTTTTTT.

V is TRBV11-3 and J is TRBJ2-2; possibly TRBD1 for D (7 bases). This CDR3 has 15 amino acids. The germline V gene encodes CDR1 SGHNT and CDR2 YENEEA. The V and J ends lost 4 bases and 5 bases respectively, with 14 bases between them. The CDR3 here is CASSSRQGGTGELFF. The CDR3 DNA sequence: TGTGCCAGCAGCTCCCGTCAGGGGGGAACCGGGGAGCTGTTTTTT.

The sample holds many counts of this clonotype. The chain couples TRBV9 to TRBJ2-3, with D unclear. Per the germline V gene, CDR1 is SGDLS and CDR2 is YYNGEE. Trimming took off 4 bases at V and 4 bases at J, with 16 bases between the two ends. This CDR3 spans 15 amino acids. The CDR3 bases are TGTGCCAGCAGCCCCTCAGGCCCCCTTTCAGATACGCAGTATTTT. This translates into CASSPSGPLSDTQYF.

This clonotype was detected ten times or more. The CDR3 DNA follows: TGTGCTAGTGGTTTCGGTACAGGGACTGGAAACACCATATATTTT. This gives the protein CASGFGTGTGNTIYF. The chain has TRBV12-5 and TRBJ1-3, with a weak D call TRBD1 (6 bases). From germline, CDR1 is LGHNT and CDR2 FRNRAP. The V and J ends lost 3 bases and 2 bases respectively, with 11 bases between them. The CDR3 sequence is 15 residues long.

This clonotype was detected many times. V and J are TRBV14 and TRBJ2-3, with a tentative D call TRBD1 (5 bases). The CDR3 runs 16 residues. Trimming took 4 bases from V and 4 from J, leaving 18 bases between them. Germline V gene data show CDR1 as SGHDN and CDR2 as FVKESK. The DNA of the CDR3 is TGTGCCAGCAGCCGCATCAGGGCGTCATCTGCAGATACGCAGTATTTT. It encodes CASSRIRASSADTQYF.

In this sample, this clonotype turned up many times. This rearrangement joins TRBV28 to TRBJ2-3; 7 nucleotides agree with TRBD1. Trimming at V came to 6 bases and at J to 4 bases, leaving 13 bases not matched to a gene. Germline V gene sequence: CDR1 MDHEN, CDR2 SYDVKM. The CDR3 loop spans 16 amino acids. The CDR3 nucleotides are TGTGCCAGCAGCTTGGATCAGGGGGTTGGACCAGATACGCAGTATTTT. Its protein product is CASSLDQGVGPDTQYF.

This clonotype was observed many times. The rearrangement uses TRBV29-1 and TRBJ2-5, with no clear D. The CDR3 contains 12 residues. The V end was cut by 4 bases, the J end by 2 bases, with 8 bases between. CDR1 is SQVTM, CDR2 ANQGSEA, per germline. The DNA of the CDR3 is TGCAGCGTTGTTCCTCAACAAGAGACCCAGTACTTC. Translated: CSVVPQQETQYF.

There are many counts of this clonotype. The J gene is TRBJ2-2, the V gene TRBV20-1; 7 bases fit TRBD1. CDR1 is DFQATT and CDR2 is SNEGSKA in the germline V gene (reference sequence). Trimming cost V 2 bases and J 6 bases; bases outside gene matches: 3. The length of the CDR3 is 13 residues. CDR3 coding DNA: TGCAGTGCTAGAACAGGGGTGCCCGGGGAGCTGTTTTTT. Translation gives CSARTGVPGELFF.

This clonotype was detected many times. The V and J genes are TRBV20-1 and TRBJ1-5; no definite D call. Trimming took 6 bases from V and 0 from J, leaving 21 bases between them. CDR1 is DFQATT, CDR2 SNEGSKA, per germline (reference sequence). CDR3 length equals 17 residues. In DNA form, the CDR3 reads TGCAGTGCCTACCGAGTGGGCGGCTATTATAGCAATCAGCCCCAGCATTTT. It is translated as CSAYRVGGYYSNQPQHF.

The sample holds many counts of this clonotype. The chain has TRBV15 and TRBJ2-1; tentatively, D is TRBD2 (7 bases). The germline CDR1 and CDR2 sequences are LNHNV and YYDKDF (reference sequence). Trimming shortened V by 4 bases and J by 0 bases, and 13 bases separated the two germline ends. The CDR3 covers 16 residues. The CDR3 is CATSTMRGGSYNEQFF. In DNA, the CDR3 is TGTGCCACCAGCACGATGAGGGGGGGCTCCTACAATGAGCAGTTCTTC.

This clonotype was seen repeatedly, ten times or more. V is TRBV7-2 and J is TRBJ1-1; D is uncertain. V was shortened by 2 bases and J by 4 bases, with 11 bases between the two germline ends. The germline V gene has CDR1 SGHTA and CDR2 FQGNSA. The CDR3 consists of 14 residues. The CDR3 here is CASSLTWSATEAFF. CDR3 nucleotide sequence: TGTGCCAGCAGCTTAACATGGTCTGCCACTGAAGCTTTCTTT. The full variable domain, in which reference TRBV7-2 and TRBJ1-1 provide the parts outside the CDR3, is GAGVSQSPSNKVTEKGKDVELRCDPISGHTALYWYRQSLGQGLEFLIYFQGNSAPDKSGLPSDRFSAERTGGSVSTLTIQRTQQEDSAVYLCASSLTWSATEAFFGQGTRLTVV.

This clonotype was detected ten times or more. The V and J genes are TRBV20-1 and TRBJ1-4; TRBD1 is a possible D gene (6 bases). Germline assignment: CDR1 DFQATT and CDR2 SNEGSKA (reference sequence). V was trimmed by 0 bases and J by 8 bases, leaving 16 bases between them. The CDR3 spans 15 residues. This CDR3 is CSAREEQGDGEKLFF. The CDR3 region has the DNA TGCAGTGCTAGAGAGGAACAGGGCGACGGCGAAAAACTGTTTTTT.

This clonotype showed up many times. V is TRBV6-2 or TRBV6-3 and J is TRBJ2-5, with 13 positions matching TRBD2. CDR1 MNHEY and CDR2 SVGEGT come from the germline V gene. V lost 7 bases and J lost 2; bases outside the gene matches: 7. The CDR3 has 16 amino acids. The CDR3 sequence: CASTPLGLAGQETQYF. In nucleotides, the CDR3 is TGTGCCAGCACCCCCCTGGGACTAGCGGGGCAAGAGACCCAGTACTTC.

For this clonotype: The junction and the germline gene differ at one end; a read error may be behind it. V usage is TRBV7-9 and J usage is TRBJ1-5, with D hard to call. In germline, CDR1 is SEHNR, CDR2 FQNEAQ (reference sequence). The CDR3 has 13 residues. In DNA form, the CDR3 reads TGTTCCAGCAGCTTTGAGGGAAATCAGCCCCAGCATTTT. It is translated as CSSSFEGNQPQHF.

Note on this clonotype: The DNA is omitted, as the CDR3 cannot be located on it reliably, and the CDR3 follows TCRdb's listing. The rearrangement links TRBV5-1 to TRBJ1-1. Counting both end residues, the CDR3 totals 22 amino acids. Germline values: CDR1 SGHRS, CDR2 YFSETQ. CDR3 sequence: CASSQTSVYFCAIRREAGEAFF.

This clonotype has at least ten counts. V usage is TRBV5-1 and J usage is TRBJ1-3, with TRBD1 as a possible D gene (6 bases). Germline CDR1 and CDR2: SGHRS and YFSETQ. CDR3 length equals 17 residues. V was clipped by 0 bases and J by 1 base, with 14 bases between them. The DNA for the CDR3 is TGCGCCAGCAGCTTGGGGGGGACACCGCGATCTGGAAACACCATATATTTT. The encoded protein is CASSLGGTPRSGNTIYF.